The 28 T cell receptor beta chains listed next were all sequenced from one sample in a study of OX40 agonist ivuxolimab in advanced cancers. Using immunoSEQ multiplex PCR, the repertoire was profiled, and TCRdb retains in-frame clones only, with some absent. The repertoire holds some 20,000 clones, with about 89% as singletons. Sample: CD4+ or CD8+ T cells sorted from blood, taken in a trial of the OX40 agonist ivuxolimab. All receptors derive from an adult with an advanced solid tumor such as melanoma, head and neck, liver or kidney cancer.

This clone is medium-sized within its sample. This rearrangement joins TRBV14 to TRBJ2-1; TRBD2 is a possible D gene (7 bases). Germline values: CDR1 SGHDN, CDR2 FVKESK. V was clipped by 0 bases and J by 12 bases, with 24 bases between them. This CDR3 is built from 17 residues. CDR3 amino acids: CASSQDGGAGFAIGQFF. In DNA form, the CDR3 reads TGTGCCAGCAGCCAAGATGGGGGGGCCGGTTTTGCGATAGGGCAGTTCTTC. Full variable domain (missing parts from reference TRBV14 and TRBJ2-1): EAGVTQFPSHSVIEKGQTVTLRCDPISGHDNLYWYRRVMGKEIKFLLHFVKESKQDESGMPNNRFLAERTGGTYSTLKVQPAELEDSGVYFCASSQDGGAGFAIGQFFGPGTRLTVL.

The chain combines TRBV10-2 with TRBJ2-7, with D uncertain. The germline gives CDR1 WSHSY, CDR2 SAAADI. V lost 3 bases to trimming and J lost 5 bases, with 14 bases between them. The CDR3 consists of 14 residues. The CDR3 coding sequence is TGCGCCAGCAGTGACCCAGTAGAGGTCAACGAGCAGTACTTC. Translation: CASSDPVEVNEQYF.

The chain couples TRBV10-2 to TRBJ1-5; no reliable D call. The CDR3 consists of 13 residues. V was clipped by 2 bases and J by 5 bases, with 7 bases between them. CDR1 and CDR2 from the germline V gene are WSHSY and SAAADI. CDR3 sequence: CASSETAYQPQHF. CDR3 nucleotide sequence: TGCGCCAGCAGTGAGACAGCTTATCAGCCCCAGCATTTT.

V is TRBV29-1 and J is TRBJ2-1, with 12 nucleotides matching TRBD2. V shed 5 bases, J shed 4 bases, and the junction held 3 bases outside the gene matches. CDR3 length: 14 amino acids. CDR1 SQVTM and CDR2 ANQGSEA come from the germline V gene. The CDR3 sequence is CSVTSGGTYNEQFF. DNA for the CDR3: TGCAGCGTTACTAGCGGGGGGACGTACAATGAGCAGTTCTTC.

The chain joins TRBV4-1 to TRBJ2-1; 7 bases are a match to TRBD1. This CDR3 comprises 16 residues. V lost 5 bases and J lost 0; bases outside the gene matches: 7. Per the germline V gene, CDR1 is MGHRA and CDR2 is YSYEKL. The CDR3 reads CASSYRQGDSYNEQFF. The CDR3 coding sequence is TGCGCCAGCAGCTACCGACAGGGTGACTCCTACAATGAGCAGTTCTTC.

The genes are TRBV6-5 and TRBJ1-1, with D unresolved. The ends were cut back, 6 bases at V and 0 bases at J, with 8 bases in the middle. This CDR3 has 13 residues. The germline V gene encodes CDR1 MNHEY and CDR2 SVGAGI. CDR3 sequence reads: CASRVGVNTEAFF. In DNA, the CDR3 is TGTGCCAGCAGAGTAGGTGTGAACACTGAAGCTTTCTTT.

The genes are TRBV9 and TRBJ2-3; D is uncertain. V was trimmed by 0 bases and J by 4 bases, leaving 12 bases between them. Per the germline V gene, CDR1 is SGDLS and CDR2 is YYNGEE. The CDR3 consists of 15 residues. The CDR3 DNA sequence: TGTGCCAGCAGCGTAGAGTGGGCAAGCGCAGATACGCAGTATTTT. This gives the protein CASSVEWASADTQYF.

The chain employs TRBV13 and TRBJ2-1, with 10 bases lining up with TRBD2. The germline CDR1 and CDR2 sequences are PRHDT and FYEKMQ (reference sequence). The CDR3 runs to 18 residues. Germline trimming cut 3 bases from V and 0 bases from J; bases unmatched to any gene: 8. The CDR3 loop reads CASSFHSGGLSSYNEQFF. The CDR3 coding sequence is TGTGCCAGCAGCTTCCATAGCGGGGGGTTAAGCTCCTACAATGAGCAGTTCTTC.

The chain employs TRBV19 and TRBJ1-1; 9 nucleotides agree with TRBD1. J gave up 7 bases and V 5 bases, and 5 bases lay outside the gene matches. The CDR3 is 13 amino acids. Germline V gene sequence: CDR1 LNHDA, CDR2 SQIVND (reference sequence). The CDR3 protein is CASSPGQGIEAFF. In DNA, the CDR3 is TGTGCCAGTAGTCCCGGACAGGGGATTGAAGCTTTCTTT.

This clone was picked up one time. The chain is built from TRBV7-2 and TRBJ1-1; D gene ambiguous. The CDR3 length is 12 residues. Germline V gives CDR1 SGHTA, CDR2 FQGNSA. The V end lost 1 base, the J end lost 4 bases, and 4 bases lay between the germline ends. The DNA of the CDR3 is TGTGCCAGCAGCTTAGGGAGCACTGAAGCTTTCTTT. Protein product: CASSLGSTEAFF.

The V and J genes are TRBV2 and TRBJ2-5; TRBD2 agrees at 12 bases. Per germline, CDR1 SNHLY and CDR2 FYNNEI. Trimming at V came to 2 bases and at J to 5 bases, leaving 6 bases not matched to a gene. The CDR3 is made up of 16 amino acids. DNA of the CDR3: TGTGCCAGCAGTGAACCTCGACTAGCGGGGGAGGAGACCCAGTACTTC. Translated, it gives CASSEPRLAGEETQYF.

This chain joins TRBV7-9 and TRBJ2-7; D may be TRBD1 (7 bases). Germline lookup yields CDR1 SEHNR and CDR2 FQNEAQ (reference sequence). The CDR3 has 16 amino acids. V lost 4 bases to trimming and J lost 5 bases, with 21 bases between them. CDR3 sequence (DNA): TGTGCCAGCAGCTCCCCGGGGGACAGTACCGGAAACGAGCAGTACTTC. It translates to CASSSPGDSTGNEQYF.

The chain combines TRBV4-2 with TRBJ2-1; 9 bases match TRBD2. There are 16 residues in the CDR3. The V and J ends lost 0 bases and 7 bases, in that order; junction bases with no gene match: 7. Germline CDR1 LGHNA, CDR2 YNFKEQ. CDR3: CASSQDGGGAGNEQFF. The CDR3 region has the DNA TGTGCCAGCAGCCAAGACGGCGGGGGGGCTGGAAATGAGCAGTTCTTC.

The V gene is TRBV27, the J gene TRBJ1-6; 7 nucleotides agree with TRBD1. V lost 2 bases to trimming and J lost 2 bases; unmatched junction nucleotides: 3. Germline V gene sequence: CDR1 MNHEY, CDR2 SMNVEV (reference sequence). The CDR3 is 16 residues long. For the CDR3, the DNA is TGTGCCAGCAGTTTAGTTGGGACAGCCTATAATTCACCCCTCCACTTT. Translated: CASSLVGTAYNSPLHF.

The genes are TRBV19 and TRBJ2-1; D call uncertain. V dropped 3 bases and J dropped 6 bases, with 9 bases sitting between them. Germline values: CDR1 LNHDA, CDR2 SQIVND (reference sequence). The CDR3 runs to 13 residues. CDR3 in DNA: TGTGCCAGTAGTATTCGTCTTCTCAATGAGCAGTTCTTC. This codes for CASSIRLLNEQFF. The full variable domain, completed using reference TRBV19 and TRBJ2-1, is DGGITQSPKYLFRKEGQNVTLSCEQNLNHDAMYWYRQDPGQGLRLIYYSQIVNDFQKGDIAEGYSVSREKKESFPLTVTSAQKNPTAFYLCASSIRLLNEQFFGPGTRLTVL.

The chain joins TRBV29-1 to TRBJ2-5, with D perhaps matching TRBD1 or TRBD2 (5 bases each). This CDR3 has 17 residues. In germline, CDR1 is SQVTM, CDR2 ANQGSEA. V lost 4 bases to trimming and J lost 1 base, with 22 bases between them. CDR3 DNA sequence: TGCAGCGTTGTACCCGCTCCCCAGGGAGATTTCCAAGAGACCCAGTACTTC. This sequence encodes CSVVPAPQGDFQETQYF. The full variable domain, with the rest looked up from reference TRBV29-1 and TRBJ2-5, is SAVISQKPSRDICQRGTSLTIQCQVDSQVTMMFWYRQQPGQSLTLIATANQGSEATYESGFVIDKFPISRPNLTFSTLTVSNMSPEDSSIYLCSVVPAPQGDFQETQYFGPGTRLLVL.

The chain recombines TRBV11-3 with TRBJ2-7, with TRBD1 matching 10 bases. J lost 2 bases, V lost 4 bases, and 8 bases had no gene match. The CDR3 has 16 amino acids. CDR1 is SGHNT, CDR2 YENEEA, per germline. CDR3 nucleotides: TGTGCCAGCAGCTCCTCCGGGGACAGGGGCCCCTACGAGCAGTACTTC. Translating it yields CASSSSGDRGPYEQYF.

The gene calls are TRBV5-8 and TRBJ2-7; TRBD1 agrees at 8 bases. The length of the CDR3 is 14 residues. CDR1 is SGHTS, CDR2 YDEGEE, per germline. V trimming: 1 base; J trimming: 4 bases; junction bases outside the gene matches: 4. The CDR3 loop reads CASSLLGQGYEQYF. The CDR3 DNA reads as TGTGCCAGCAGCTTGTTAGGACAGGGTTACGAGCAGTACTTC.

The chain couples TRBV6-1 to TRBJ1-1, with D possibly TRBD1 on 6 matching bases. Trimming took 5 bases from V and 7 from J, leaving 14 bases between them. CDR1 is MNHNS, CDR2 SASEGT, per germline. This CDR3 is built from 13 residues. CDR3 loop: CASSQKGGGEAFF. For the CDR3, the DNA is TGTGCCAGCAGTCAAAAAGGGGGGGGTGAAGCTTTCTTT.

On this clone itself: The conserved phenylalanine or tryptophan normally closing the CDR3 is absent here, so this likely arose from a read error. This chain links TRBV7-9 with TRBJ1-1, with D possibly being TRBD1 (5 bases). V was shortened by 1 base and J by 1 base, with 13 bases between the two germline ends. The CDR3 runs to 16 residues. Germline V gene sequence: CDR1 SEHNR, CDR2 FQNEAQ (reference sequence). The CDR3 loop reads CASSLVVGQGNTEAFL. In DNA, the CDR3 is TGTGCCAGCAGCTTAGTTGTTGGGCAGGGGAACACTGAAGCTTTCCTT.

The V gene is TRBV4-1, the J gene TRBJ2-7; D is possibly TRBD2 (5 bases). CDR3 length: 16 amino acids. The V gene lost 0 bases and the J gene lost 5 bases, with 17 bases spanning the gap. CDR1 and CDR2 (germline): MGHRA, YSYEKL. The CDR3 region is CASSQDSKEGGNEQYF. The DNA of the CDR3 is TGCGCCAGCAGCCAAGATTCGAAAGAGGGCGGCAACGAGCAGTACTTC.

This clone came up once. This chain links TRBV29-1 with TRBJ1-1; possible D gene TRBD1, 6 bases. V was shortened by 4 bases and J by 5 bases, with 17 bases between the two germline ends. This CDR3 spans 14 amino acids. Germline V CDR1 and CDR2: SQVTM, ANQGSEA. The CDR3: CSVVGTPQGTEAFF. The CDR3 coding sequence is TGCAGCGTTGTCGGGACACCTCAGGGGACTGAAGCTTTCTTT.

The chain joins TRBV2 to TRBJ1-1; 7 positions agree with TRBD1. Germline-derived CDR1 and CDR2 are SNHLY and FYNNEI. This CDR3 spans 14 amino acids. V trimming: 4 bases; J trimming: 7 bases; junction bases outside the gene matches: 9. The CDR3, as DNA: TGTGCCAGCAGTGGAGGGGGCGGACAGGATGAAGCTTTCTTT. It translates to CASSGGGGQDEAFF.

The gene calls are TRBV5-1 and TRBJ2-7; D tentatively fits TRBD1 or TRBD2 (6 bases each). Germline V gene data show CDR1 as SGHRS and CDR2 as YFSETQ. The V gene lost 2 bases and the J gene lost 2 bases, with 11 bases spanning the gap. The CDR3 loop spans 14 amino acids. The DNA of the CDR3 is TGCGCCAGCAGCTTCGGGGGCCAAACCTACGAGCAGTACTTC. This translates into CASSFGGQTYEQYF.

The V and J genes are TRBV6-6 and TRBJ1-1; no firm D call. This CDR3 region has 13 residues. The V and J ends lost 4 bases and 6 bases respectively, with 12 bases between them. CDR1 is MNHNY and CDR2 is SVGAGI in the germline V gene (reference sequence). CDR3 DNA sequence: TGTGCCAGCAGTTTCGGTGGGTGGGCTGAAGCTTTCTTT. Its translation is CASSFGGWAEAFF.

This clone was detected a few times. This chain uses TRBV6-8 with TRBJ2-1; D is perhaps TRBD1 or TRBD2 (5 bases each). The CDR3 loop spans 14 amino acids. Germline V gene lookup returns CDR1 MNHGY and CDR2 SAAAGT. V was trimmed by 1 base and J by 7 bases, leaving 11 bases between them. The CDR3, as DNA: TGTGCCAGCAGTTACTACGGGACGGGGAATGAGCAGTTCTTC. Protein sequence: CASSYYGTGNEQFF.

The genes are TRBV5-1 and TRBJ1-1; 10 bases are a match to TRBD1. The V and J ends lost 4 bases and 4 bases, in that order; junction bases with no gene match: 4. The V gene's germline CDR1 is SGHRS and CDR2 YFSETQ. The length of the CDR3 is 14 residues. DNA for the CDR3: TGCGCCAGCAGCGGAGGACAGGGGGTCACTGAAGCTTTCTTT. Translating gives CASSGGQGVTEAFF.

The chain has TRBV10-1 and TRBJ2-3; 12 bases agree with TRBD2. The CDR3 runs to 14 residues. Germline lookup yields CDR1 WNHNN and CDR2 SYGVQD (reference sequence). After removal of 9 bases from V and 6 bases from J, the junction contained 7 bases not matched to a gene. CDR3 in amino acids: CARYPGLAGDTQYF. Here the CDR3 DNA reads TGCGCCAGATACCCGGGACTAGCGGGTGATACGCAGTATTTT.